This T cell receptor (beta chain) stems from a study of blood T cell repertoires in COVID-19. Germline CDR1 and CDR2: SEHNR and FQNEAQ (reference sequence). V trimming: 3 bases; J trimming: 7 bases; junction bases outside the gene matches: 10. The CDR3 runs 17 residues. Repertoires were generated with immunoSEQ multiplex PCR, while TCRdb's copy carries only in-frame clones and drops some. This sample has more than 110,000 clones; approximately 85% occur once, and the top ten carry around 3%. This chain uses TRBV7-9 with TRBJ1-6, with 9 nucleotides matching TRBD1. The sample was peripheral blood. This TCR was sampled from a man aged 50-59 years with acute or convalescent COVID-19. CDR3 DNA: TGTGCCAGCAGCTTGGGAATAGGACAGGGGAGAAATTCACCCCTCCACTTT. Its translation is CASSLGIGQGRNSPLHF.